This passage covers 21 T cell receptor beta chains from one sample sequenced in a study of blood T cell repertoires in COVID-19. The table came from immunoSEQ multiplex PCR; TCRdb's copy has only in-frame clones and leaves some out. The data show over 200,000 clones, 83% seen once. Sequencing used peripheral blood. These receptors all come from a woman between 40 and 50 years old with active or convalescent COVID-19.

This clone was counted only a few times. The V gene is TRBV28, the J gene TRBJ1-4; D is possibly TRBD1 (6 bases). The CDR3 length is 12 residues. The V end was cut by 8 bases, the J end by 8 bases, with 12 bases between. In germline, CDR1 is MDHEN, CDR2 SYDVKM. The CDR3 sequence: CASGRGREKLFF. CDR3 coding DNA: TGTGCCAGCGGCAGGGGTAGGGAAAAACTGTTTTTT.

V usage is TRBV5-1 and J usage is TRBJ1-2; no firm D call. Germline CDR1 is SGHRS and CDR2 is YFSETQ. This CDR3 has 13 residues. Trimming cost V 0 bases and J 1 base, with 4 bases left between them. In DNA form, the CDR3 reads TGCGCCAGCAGCTTGGACAATAACTATGGCTACACCTTC. Translated: CASSLDNNYGYTF.

By share of the sample, this clone is medium-sized. The chain uses TRBV7-9 and TRBJ1-5; 9 nucleotides align to TRBD1. Losses at the gene ends were 5 bases for V and 4 bases for J; bases not matched to a gene: 6. Germline lookup yields CDR1 SEHNR and CDR2 FQNEAQ (reference sequence). CDR3 size: 15 residues. CDR3 bases: TGTGCCAGCAGCGGACCCGGGACAGGGAATCAGCCCCAGCATTTT. This gives the protein CASSGPGTGNQPQHF.

The CDR3 DNA reads TGTGCCACCAGCAGTCGGAGGGAGGGTCTCGACGAGCAGTACTTC. It yields the protein CATSSRREGLDEQYF. The V gene is TRBV15, the J gene TRBJ2-7, with 7 bases lining up with TRBD2. The CDR3 length is 15 residues. The J segment lost 5 bases and the V segment lost 3 bases, leaving 10 bases of the junction unmatched. Germline values: CDR1 LNHNV, CDR2 YYDKDF (reference sequence). The variable domain in full, completed from reference TRBV15 and TRBJ2-7, reads DAMVIQNPRYQVTQFGKPVTLSCSQTLNHNVMYWYQQKSSQAPKLLFHYYDKDFNNEADTPDNFQSRRPNTSFCFLDIRSPGLGDTAMYLCATSSRREGLDEQYFGPGTRLTVT.

The gene calls are TRBV19 and TRBJ1-1; TRBD1 is a possible D gene (5 bases). This CDR3 contains 14 residues. Trimming left V 8 bases short and J 4 bases short, with 17 bases between. Germline CDR1 and CDR2: LNHDA and SQIVND (reference sequence). Here the CDR3 DNA reads TGTGCCAGTTCTATGACAGTTTTTATCACTGAAGCTTTCTTT. Amino acids: CASSMTVFITEAFF.

This clone was seen only a few times. The chain couples TRBV12-2 to TRBJ2-3; the table names TRBD2, a call not compared with the DNA. TRBV12-2 is reported as a pseudogene. The CDR3 extends over 16 amino acids. The CDR3 spells CASRPRGSGETDTQYF. CDR3 bases: TGTGCAAGTCGCCCGCGGGGTAGCGGGGAGACAGATACGCAGTATTTT.

This CDR3 is CASSEQGKLPGELFF. The CDR3 region has the DNA TGCGCCAGCAGTGAGCAGGGGAAATTGCCCGGGGAGCTGTTTTTT. V gene TRBV10-2 combines with J gene TRBJ2-2; weak D call: TRBD1 (6 bases). The germline V gene encodes CDR1 WSHSY and CDR2 SAAADI. The V end was cut by 2 bases, the J end by 6 bases, with 13 bases between. The CDR3 spans 15 residues.

The V call is TRBV6-6, the J call TRBJ2-5; a weak D match, TRBD1 (5 bases). Germline CDR1 is MNHNY and CDR2 is SVGAGI (reference sequence). The CDR3 length is 12 residues. Trimming left V 7 bases short and J 5 bases short, with 11 bases between. The CDR3 is CASNGHRETQYF. Written as DNA, the CDR3 is TGTGCCAGCAACGGACATAGGGAGACCCAGTACTTC.

The rearrangement links TRBV5-6 to TRBJ2-2; tentative D call: TRBD2 (5 bases). The V gene's germline CDR1 is SGHDT and CDR2 YYEEEE. V lost 0 bases to trimming and J lost 3 bases, with 12 bases between them. The CDR3 is 16 residues long. The CDR3 spells CASSLVPSGDTGELFF. CDR3 bases: TGTGCCAGCAGCTTGGTCCCTTCCGGGGACACCGGGGAGCTGTTTTTT.

CDR3 loop: CASSEWDSSEAFF. The DNA of the CDR3 is TGCGCCAGCAGTGAATGGGACAGCTCTGAAGCTTTCTTT. This chain uses TRBV10-1 with TRBJ1-1; 7 bases align to TRBD1. V lost 3 bases, J lost 6 bases, and 4 bases stayed unmatched. CDR1 is WNHNN and CDR2 is SYGVQD in the germline V gene (reference sequence). The CDR3 runs 13 residues.

This sequence joins TRBV6-5 and TRBJ1-2; the match to TRBD1 covers 10 bases. Per germline, CDR1 MNHEY and CDR2 SVGAGI. J gave up 4 bases and V 6 bases, and 5 bases lay outside the gene matches. The CDR3 loop spans 14 amino acids. Here the CDR3 reads CASSWTGGGYGYTF. CDR3 in DNA: TGTGCCAGCAGCTGGACAGGGGGGGGCTATGGCTACACCTTC.

This chain links TRBV27 with TRBJ2-1; a weak D match, TRBD2 (5 bases). The V end was cut by 2 bases, the J end by 8 bases, with 10 bases between. Germline V lookup: CDR1 MNHEY, CDR2 SMNVEV (reference sequence). The CDR3 extends over 13 amino acids. The CDR3 nucleotides read TGTGCCAGCAGTTTAAGAGGGCGCGATGAGCAGTTCTTC. This gives the protein CASSLRGRDEQFF.

This chain connects TRBV5-1 to TRBJ1-6; no firm D call. Trimming pared 0 bases from V and 5 bases from J, leaving 9 bases between. This CDR3 is 15 amino acids long. Looked up from germline, CDR1 is SGHRS and CDR2 is YFSETQ. CDR3 bases: TGCGCCAGCAGCTTGGACGGTTCTGATAATTCACCCCTCCACTTT. It yields the protein CASSLDGSDNSPLHF.

V usage is TRBV6-5 and J usage is TRBJ2-1, with 8 bases lining up with TRBD2. From germline, CDR1 is MNHEY and CDR2 SVGAGI. Trimming took 0 bases from V and 9 from J; bases not matched to a gene: 4. The CDR3 has 14 residues. The CDR3 region has the DNA TGTGCCAGCAGTTACTCCCCGGGACTAGGTGAGCAGTTCTTC. Amino acids: CASSYSPGLGEQFF.

This chain joins TRBV10-3 and TRBJ2-7; D unresolved. This CDR3 comprises 11 residues. Germline CDR1 and CDR2: ENHRY and SYGVKD. V gave up 4 bases and J gave up 4 bases, with 5 bases separating them. CDR3 amino acids: CAISVEYEQYF. In nucleotides, the CDR3 is TGTGCCATCAGTGTAGAATACGAGCAGTACTTC.

The chain combines TRBV6-5 with TRBJ1-2, with a possible D match to TRBD1 (5 bases). With 5 bases removed from V and 2 bases from J, the gap between germline ends came to 9 bases. This CDR3 is built from 13 residues. Germline V gene lookup returns CDR1 MNHEY and CDR2 SVGAGI. The CDR3 loop is CASSTQVNYGYTF. The CDR3 DNA follows: TGTGCCAGCAGTACACAGGTGAACTATGGCTACACCTTC.

V usage is TRBV5-1 and J usage is TRBJ2-7, with 8 bases identical to TRBD1. The CDR3 totals 15 residues. Germline assignment: CDR1 SGHRS and CDR2 YFSETQ. Trimming removed 0 bases from V and 2 bases from J; junction bases left unmatched: 4. CDR3: CASSLGQGLPYEQYF. The CDR3 DNA follows: TGCGCCAGCAGCTTGGGACAGGGGCTACCCTACGAGCAGTACTTC. The whole variable domain, remainder taken from reference TRBV5-1 and TRBJ2-7, is KAGVTQTPRYLIKTRGQQVTLSCSPISGHRSVSWYQQTPGQGLQFLFEYFSETQRNKGNFPGRFSGRQFSNSRSEMNVSTLELGDSALYLCASSLGQGLPYEQYFGPGTRLTVT.

In its sample, this clone was seen once. The chain has TRBV30 and TRBJ2-3; 8 bases map to TRBD2. The CDR3 spans 15 residues. The V gene end was trimmed by 2 bases and the J gene end by 4 bases; junction bases not matched to a gene: 8. The germline V gene has CDR1 GTSNPN and CDR2 SVGIG (reference sequence). The CDR3 DNA is TGTGCCTGGAGTCAGCGGGGGAACCCCTCAGATACGCAGTATTTT. It is translated as CAWSQRGNPSDTQYF.

This chain connects TRBV6-4 to TRBJ2-5; 8 bases fit TRBD2. The CDR3 extends over 14 amino acids. The trim removed 6 bases at V and 0 bases at J, leaving 3 bases unmatched. In germline, CDR1 is MRHNA, CDR2 SNTAGT. In DNA form, the CDR3 reads TGTGCCAGCAGAACGACTAGCGACCAAGAGACCCAGTACTTC. This translates into CASRTTSDQETQYF.

This clone was counted between two and nine times. The CDR3 DNA follows: TGTGCCAGCAGTGAGACTAGCGGGGCCTACAATGAGCAGTTCTTC. Residues: CASSETSGAYNEQFF. J is TRBJ2-1 and V is TRBV6-1; 11 nucleotides align to TRBD2. The CDR3 spans 15 residues. Looked up from germline, CDR1 is MNHNS and CDR2 is SASEGT. After removal of 3 bases from V and 2 bases from J, the junction contained 0 bases not matched to a gene.

The chain employs TRBV6-5 and TRBJ2-7, with 11 positions matching TRBD1. The germline CDR1 and CDR2 sequences are MNHEY and SVGAGI. This CDR3 has 14 amino acids. With V trimmed by 5 bases and J by 5 bases, 5 bases remained unmatched. In nucleotides, the CDR3 is TGTGCCAGCAGTAAGGGACAGGGGGTTAACGAGCAGTACTTC. Residues: CASSKGQGVNEQYF.